The present T cell receptor (beta chain) was sequenced within a study of OX40 agonist ivuxolimab in advanced cancers. About the investigation overall: Ivuxolimab was an agonistic, fully human IgG2 monoclonal antibody directed against OX40 (CD134), a costimulatory receptor. Intravenous ivuxolimab was administered to patients every 2 weeks at six dose levels: 0.01, 0.1, 0.3, 1.5, 3 and 10 mg/kg. Among the approximately 50 dose-escalation patients, about 19 had hepatocellular carcinoma, roughly 15 melanoma, 9 renal cell carcinoma and 9 head and neck cancer. The dose-escalation cohort was around 83% male with a mean age of about 65 years, ranging from roughly 23 to 85. Prior anti-PD-1, anti-PD-L1 or anti-CTLA-4 therapy was permitted, and approximately 40% of dose-escalation patients had received checkpoint inhibitors. Three dose-escalation patients achieved partial responses, one with hepatocellular carcinoma and two with cutaneous melanoma. The purpose of peripheral TCRbeta sequencing was to test whether ivuxolimab changed TCR sequence diversity and led to clonal T-cell expansion. The paper reports the monotherapy dose-escalation portion (N of about 51 patients) of the phase I ivuxolimab trial. Overall study results and their limits: In partial responders in the 0.1-3.0 mg/kg groups, normalized peripheral clonal expansion was found to be among the lowest, especially among CD8+ T cells. Which antigens the clonally expanded peripheral T cells were specific for was not determined. At doses from 0.1 to 3.0 mg/kg, clonal expansion was seen in both CD4+ and CD8+ blood T cells between baseline and week 6. Low levels of normalized T-cell clonal expansion were also shown by some nonresponding patients. On average, CD8+ T cells showed more expanded clones than CD4+ T cells after ivuxolimab.

Genomic DNA was isolated from the sorted cells so that the TCRbeta CDR3 region could be sequenced. TCRbeta CDR3 regions were sequenced using the immunoSEQ Assay. The table was pulled from immuneACCESS by TCRdb, which kept in-frame rearrangements only. Such tables lose some clones; where checked, under half of the loss comes from unresolved V genes, and the rest has no known cause. Here the sample has approximately 82,000 clones; roughly 85% occur a single time. Together, the top ten hold over 4% of the sample. As to this clone: It lacks a known antigen. Base qualities are not provided; no much larger clone lies one nucleotide away.

The trial excluded patients who had a history of autoimmune disease or were on systemic immunosuppression. In every dose cohort, peripheral blood was drawn for TCR sequencing at baseline, cycle 4 day 1, and cycle 7 day 1. Samples came from an open-label, multicenter, first-in-human phase I dose-escalation trial of ivuxolimab. The trial enrolled adults with locally advanced or metastatic head and neck squamous cell, hepatocellular, melanoma or renal cell carcinoma. Before TCR sequencing, CD4+ T cells and CD8+ T cells were sorted from peripheral blood as separate populations. Per the germline V gene (reference sequence), LNHDA is the CDR1 and SQIVND is the CDR2. V is shortened by 7 bases, J by 5 bases, and the region joining them spans 17 bases. The cysteine opens and the phenylalanine closes a CDR3 of 15 amino acids. The only DNA kept is the CDR3, 45 bases in frame from the first base.

Material: CD4+ or CD8+ T cells sorted from blood, obtained in a trial of the OX40 agonist ivuxolimab. Recombination joined TRBV19 with TRBJ2-2; TRBD2 could be the D gene, as 6 bases match. The TCR was taken from an adult with an advanced solid tumor such as melanoma, head and neck, liver or kidney cancer. This receptor carries the CDR3 CASKETGVWTGELFF. The DNA sequence is TGTGCCAGTAAGGAAACGGGAGTGTGGACCGGGGAGCTGTTTTTT.